This passage covers 7 T cell receptor beta chains from one sample sequenced in a study of CD8 T cells in Susac syndrome. The RNA input was roughly 0.45 to 1 ug, and it was reverse transcribed with random hexamers. TCRdb called the immunoSEQ multiplex PCR reads again in MiXCR, with one record for every CDR3 protein. The data contain about 140,000 distinct CDR3 sequences, 85% to 95% of them singletons. Sequencing input: CD4+ T cells from PBMCs. The receptors derive from a human donor with Susac syndrome.

The chain combines TRBV4-1 with TRBJ1-3, with a tentative D call TRBD1 (5 bases). Germline V gene lookup returns CDR1 MGHRA and CDR2 YSYEKL. The CDR3 totals 14 residues. V was pared by 4 bases and J by 1 base, with 8 bases between. The CDR3 loop reads CASSRGTSGNTIYF. CDR3 nucleotide sequence: TGCGCCAGCAGCCGAGGGACGTCTGGAAACACCATATATTTT.

This chain joins TRBV5-6 and TRBJ2-3; D is perhaps TRBD2 (6 bases). Germline V gene sequence: CDR1 SGHDT, CDR2 YYEEEE. The V gene lost 0 bases and the J gene lost 2 bases, with 10 bases spanning the gap. The CDR3 contains 15 residues. In DNA form, the CDR3 reads TGTGCCAGCAGCTTGGGAGGGACTTACACAGATACGCAGTATTTT. Its protein is CASSLGGTYTDTQYF.

DNA of the CDR3: TGTGCCAGCAGTTTTCGGGGTCAGGGAAGCACTGAAGCTTTCTTT. Protein sequence: CASSFRGQGSTEAFF. V is TRBV12-3 or TRBV12-4 and J is TRBJ1-1; TRBD1 might be the D (5 bases). CDR3 length: 15 residues. V shed 3 bases and J shed 4 bases, with 15 bases lying between them.

V usage is TRBV4-1 and J usage is TRBJ1-2, with D possibly TRBD1 on 6 matching bases. The CDR3 consists of 14 residues. V was pared by 4 bases and J by 3 bases, with 12 bases between. Germline assignment: CDR1 MGHRA and CDR2 YSYEKL. The DNA of the CDR3 is TGCGCCAGCAGCCGGGGAAGGGGGGACTATGGCTACACCTTC. Translation gives CASSRGRGDYGYTF.

V and J are TRBV30 and TRBJ2-3, with 7 bases matching TRBD2. This CDR3 region has 15 residues. V trimming: 2 bases; J trimming: 2 bases; junction bases outside the gene matches: 7. CDR1 is GTSNPN and CDR2 is SVGIG in the germline V gene (reference sequence). CDR3 nucleotides: TGTGCCTGGAGTAATCTGGGGGGGATCACAGATACGCAGTATTTT. Amino acid sequence: CAWSNLGGITDTQYF.

V usage is TRBV12-3 or TRBV12-4 and J usage is TRBJ1-4, with 8 nucleotides matching TRBD1. V shed 5 bases and J 10 bases; nucleotides not matched to a gene: 12. The CDR3 loop spans 15 amino acids. In DNA form, the CDR3 reads TGTGCCAGCAGTGGAACGGACAGGGCCCTAGGAAAACTGTTTTTT. It codes for CASSGTDRALGKLFF.

This clonotype was counted between two and nine times. This chain uses TRBV27 with TRBJ2-7; D call uncertain. Germline CDR1 and CDR2: MNHEY and SMNVEV (reference sequence). V dropped 3 bases and J dropped 0 bases, with 6 bases sitting between them. The CDR3 covers 13 residues. This CDR3 is CASSFRSSYEQYF. CDR3 bases: TGTGCCAGCAGTTTCCGGAGCTCCTACGAGCAGTACTTC.